This is a list of T cell receptor beta chains from one sample in a study of cytomegalovirus exposure and HLA in healthy donors. Assay: immunoSEQ multiplex PCR; the TCRdb copy retains only in-frame clones and omits some. Of fewer than 120,000 clones listed, over 65% are singletons. The sample comprised PBMCs. The receptors derive from a man in his thirties or forties in good health and CMV-seropositive. Each CDR3 is given with its conserved first and last residue. The D gene is left open where the match is weak. Some rows mark clone size as missing; the rest say once, few, many or name a class of expanded clone.

clone_size	cdr3_length	d_call	v_call	j_call	cdr3_nt	cdr3_aa
NA	16	TRBD1	TRBV2	TRBJ1-4	TGTGCCAGTAGGGGGCTTTGGGGCGCAACTAATGAAAAACTGTTTTTT	CASRGLWGATNEKLFF
once	15	TRBD1	TRBV4-2	TRBJ2-7	TGTGCCAGCAGCCCAGGCGGACAGGCACTCTACGAGCAGTACTTC	CASSPGGQALYEQYF
NA	17	TRBD1	TRBV5-1	TRBJ2-3	TGCGCCAGCAGCCCGACAGGGGTACCAGGCCGCACAGATACGCAGTATTTT	CASSPTGVPGRTDTQYF
NA	19	TRBD1	TRBV11-2	TRBJ1-1	TGTGCCAGCAGCTTAGGATACCGGGACAGGGGTGCGTCGAACACTGAAGCTTTCTTT	CASSLGYRDRGASNTEAFF
few	15	TRBD1	TRBV13	TRBJ1-1	TGTGCCAGCAGACCCCAGGGGGCGCAGGACACTGAAGCTTTCTTT	CASRPQGAQDTEAFF
NA	15	TRBD1	TRBV19	TRBJ2-7	TGTGCCAGTAGTGCCGCCGGGACAGGGGCGCGGAACCAGTACTTC	CASSAAGTGARNQYF
once	15	TRBD2	TRBV7-2	TRBJ2-3	TGTGCCAGCAGATCCCCCGGGACTAGCGGAGATACGCAGTATTTT	CASRSPGTSGDTQYF
NA	15	TRBD2	TRBV5-6	TRBJ2-7	TGTGCCAGCAGCCCGGGGTGGGGGGGAGGGTACGAGCAGTACTTC	CASSPGWGGGYEQYF
NA	13	NA	TRBV7-2	TRBJ1-1	TGTGCCAGCCTTCGAGGGAGGAACACTGAAGCTTTCTTT	CASLRGRNTEAFF
once	14	NA	TRBV30	TRBJ2-1	TGTGCCTGGACCCAGCGGCTTTCCTACAATGAGCAGTTCTTC	CAWTQRLSYNEQFF
NA	13	NA	TRBV2	TRBJ2-3	TGTGCCAGCATCCAGGGGGGTGCAGATACGCAGTATTTT	CASIQGGADTQYF
NA	14	TRBD1	TRBV6-1	TRBJ1-5	TGTGCCACCAAATGGGACAGTGGTGGTCAGCCCCAGCATTTT	CATKWDSGGQPQHF
NA	14	NA	TRBV9	TRBJ2-5	TGTGCCAGCAGCGTAGCTGGCGGATCGGAGACCCAGTACTTC	CASSVAGGSETQYF
NA	12	NA	TRBV27	TRBJ1-2	TGTGCCAGCAGTTCACCAGGGAGGGGCTACACCTTC	CASSSPGRGYTF
few	15	TRBD2	TRBV5-8	TRBJ2-3	TGTGCCAGCAGCTTGGAGTACGGGGGGACAGATACGCAGTATTTT	CASSLEYGGTDTQYF
NA	16	NA	TRBV4-3	TRBJ1-1	TGCGCCAGCAGCCAAGATGGAACAGGGCATTACACTGAAGCTTTCTTT	CASSQDGTGHYTEAFF
NA	18	NA	TRBV21-1	TRBJ1-6	TGTGCCAGCAGCAAAGTTGAGGTCGAGACCGCGATGGATTCACCCCTCCACTTT	CASSKVEVETAMDSPLHF
once	14	TRBD1	TRBV28	TRBJ1-5	TGTGCCAGCAGTGTAGGGGGCGCAGGTCAGCCCCAGCATTTT	CASSVGGAGQPQHF
NA	13	TRBD1	TRBV10-2	TRBJ2-7	TGCGCCAGCAGAGCGGGACAGGGAGGTGAGCAGTACTTC	CASRAGQGGEQYF
NA	13	NA	TRBV10-3	TRBJ2-3	TGTGCCATCACCGGCGGTTCCACAGATACGCAGTATTTT	CAITGGSTDTQYF
few	17	TRBD1	TRBV4-1	TRBJ2-1	TGCGCCAGCAGCCAAAGCAGTACAGGGGGGCCTATCAATGAGCAGTTCTTC	CASSQSSTGGPINEQFF
NA	13	NA	TRBV9	TRBJ2-7	TGTGCCAGCAGCGTAGAACCAACCTACGAGCAGTACTTC	CASSVEPTYEQYF
NA	14	TRBD1	TRBV9	TRBJ2-7	TGTGCCAGCAGCGGGGGCCCAGGGGGTTACGAGCAGTACTTC	CASSGGPGGYEQYF
NA	14	NA	TRBV2	TRBJ1-2	TGTGCCAGCACCGAACGGGCAGGGAAAAATGGCTACACCTTC	CASTERAGKNGYTF
once	15	NA	TRBV2	TRBJ1-6	TGTGCCAGCGGTAGTCACAGGGCAGGCTATTCACCCCTCCACTTT	CASGSHRAGYSPLHF
NA	14	TRBD1	TRBV30	TRBJ1-1	TGTGCCTGGACACGGACAGGGGGCCGCACTGAAGCTTTCTTT	CAWTRTGGRTEAFF
NA	14	NA	TRBV7-2	TRBJ2-2	TGTGCCAGCAGCTTAGCCCAGAACACCGGGGAGCTGTTTTTT	CASSLAQNTGELFF
NA	15	NA	TRBV5-1	TRBJ1-5	TGCGCCAGCAGCTTGGGGCCGAATAACGATCAGCCCCAGCATTTT	CASSLGPNNDQPQHF
NA	19	NA	TRBV19	TRBJ2-2	TGTGCCAGTAGTATCCGAGGTGGGGGGTGGAAGGGGAGGACCGGGGAGCTGTTTTTT	CASSIRGGGWKGRTGELFF
NA	16	NA	TRBV7-8	TRBJ2-4	TGTGCCAGCAGCTTAGGGTGGGGGGGGCGGGTGGACATTCAGTACTTC	CASSLGWGGRVDIQYF
NA	13	NA	TRBV13	TRBJ2-7	TGTGCCAGCAGCCCCCCTTTTGTATACGAGCAGTACTTC	CASSPPFVYEQYF
NA	16	TRBD1	TRBV19	TRBJ2-7	TGTGCCAGTAGTATACGGACAGGGGGCGTTTCCTACGAGCAGTACTTC	CASSIRTGGVSYEQYF
NA	15	TRBD1	TRBV7-9	TRBJ1-6	TGTGCCAGCAGCCCGGTGGCAGGGGGCGAGTCACCCCTCCACTTT	CASSPVAGGESPLHF
NA	13	NA	TRBV4-1	TRBJ1-2	TGCGCCAGCAGCCAGGGAGGGATAGGTGGCTACACCTTC	CASSQGGIGGYTF
NA	14	NA	TRBV9	TRBJ2-7	TGTGCCAGCAGCCCCCTCACAGGTAGCCACGAGCAGTACTTC	CASSPLTGSHEQYF
NA	12	NA	TRBV7-2	TRBJ2-7	TGTGCCAGCAGCTTAGTAGCTCGGGAGCAGTACTTC	CASSLVAREQYF
NA	16	NA	TRBV6-6	TRBJ2-2	TGTGCCAGCAGTTACTCGGCAGGGGCGAACACCGGGGAGCTGTTTTTT	CASSYSAGANTGELFF
once	15	TRBD1	TRBV16	TRBJ2-7	TGTGCCAGCAGCCAATCAGGGACAGCCGCCTACGAGCAGTACTTC	CASSQSGTAAYEQYF
NA	16	NA	TRBV28	TRBJ1-1	TGTGCCAGCAGCCCGCCTCCGGGACACATGAACACTGAAGCTTTCTTT	CASSPPPGHMNTEAFF
once	15	TRBD2	TRBV5-5	TRBJ2-1	TGTGCCAGCAGCTTGGGACGGGGGGGGACCAATGAGCAGTTCTTC	CASSLGRGGTNEQFF
NA	15	NA	TRBV5-6	TRBJ2-7	TGTGCCAGCAGCTCGCACAGGGATTGGTCCTACGAGCAGTACTTC	CASSSHRDWSYEQYF
NA	13	NA	TRBV23-1	TRBJ1-4	TGCGCCAGCAGGCTTGACGGGGGGTTAGGGGTGTTTTTT	CASRLDGGLGVFF
NA	13	NA	TRBV10-3	TRBJ2-5	TGTGCCATCAGTGAGGACTATCAAGAGACCCAGTACTTC	CAISEDYQETQYF
NA	13	NA	TRBV27	TRBJ2-2	TGTGCCAGCAGTCCTCAGGGAACCAGGGAGCTGTTTTTT	CASSPQGTRELFF
NA	17	TRBD2	TRBV2	TRBJ2-1	TGTGCCAGCAGTGTCCTGACTAGCGGGGGGATGTGGGGTGAGCAGTTCTTC	CASSVLTSGGMWGEQFF
NA	14	NA	TRBV11-3	TRBJ2-2	TGTGCCAGCAGCCCCGACCCCGGGACCGGGGAGCTGTTTTTT	CASSPDPGTGELFF
few	16	NA	TRBV21-1	TRBJ2-1	TGTGCCAGCAGCGTTTTGACAGGGGGGGTGGACAATGAGCAGTTCTTC	CASSVLTGGVDNEQFF
NA	13	NA	TRBV7-9	TRBJ2-1	TGTGCCAGCAGCTTAGTGGTAGGGCAGGAGGAGTTCTTC	CASSLVVGQEEFF
NA	12	NA	TRBV7-8	TRBJ2-7	TGTGCCAGCAGCGCCGGGGTCCGGGAGCAGTACTTC	CASSAGVREQYF
NA	11	NA	TRBV19	TRBJ1-1	TGTGCCAGTAGGCTCGGCACTGAAGCTTTCTTT	CASRLGTEAFF
NA	15	NA	TRBV2	TRBJ2-5	TGTGCCAGCAGTGAAGCGCTTGGAGGGCAAGAGACCCAGTACTTC	CASSEALGGQETQYF
NA	13	TRBD1	TRBV25-1	TRBJ2-7	TGTGCCAGCAGTGAAGACAGGGAATACGAGCAGTACTTC	CASSEDREYEQYF